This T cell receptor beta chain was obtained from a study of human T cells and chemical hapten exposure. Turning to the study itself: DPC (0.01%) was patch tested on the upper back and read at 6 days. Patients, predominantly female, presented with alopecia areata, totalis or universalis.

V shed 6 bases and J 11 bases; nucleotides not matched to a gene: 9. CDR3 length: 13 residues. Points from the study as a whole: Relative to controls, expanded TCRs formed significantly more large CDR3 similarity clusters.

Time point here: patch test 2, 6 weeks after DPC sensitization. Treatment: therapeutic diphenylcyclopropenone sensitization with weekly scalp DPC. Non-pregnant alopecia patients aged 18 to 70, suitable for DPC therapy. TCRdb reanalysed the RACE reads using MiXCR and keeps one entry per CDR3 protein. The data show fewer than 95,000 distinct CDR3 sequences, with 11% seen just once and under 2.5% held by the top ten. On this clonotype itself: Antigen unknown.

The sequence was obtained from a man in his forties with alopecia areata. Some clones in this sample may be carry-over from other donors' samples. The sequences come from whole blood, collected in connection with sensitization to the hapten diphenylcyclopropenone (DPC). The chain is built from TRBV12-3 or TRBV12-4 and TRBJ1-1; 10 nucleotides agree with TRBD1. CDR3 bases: TGTGCCAGCAGCCGGGGGGAGGGACAGGGGGCTTTCTTT. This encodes CASSRGEGQGAFF.